This T cell receptor beta chain was recorded in a study of shared clonotypes between healthy human individuals. The V and J ends lost 3 bases and 5 bases, in that order; junction bases with no gene match: 4. The CDR3 runs 13 residues. Germline CDR1 reads MNHEY; CDR2 reads SMNVEV (reference sequence). Assay used: immunoSEQ multiplex PCR; TCRdb lists only in-frame clones, some missing. The data show a few million clones, with approximately 90% seen just once and 0.37% held by the top ten. On this clone: Its antigen is as yet unknown.

Whole-study findings and limits: A few donors had about 5% of their naive CD4 clonotypes in common.

The rearrangement joins TRBV27 to TRBJ2-7; 7 bases align to TRBD1. The TCR was taken from a man aged 18 to 30 in good health. Some clones in this sample may be carry-over from other donors' samples. The sample consisted of naive CD4+ T cells from PBMCs. Subset: CD45RA+ positively selected. The CDR3 nucleotides read TGTGCCAGCAGTTTGACAGGGAACCACGAGCAGTACTTC. Translated, it gives CASSLTGNHEQYF.